This is a list of T cell receptor beta chains from one sample in a study of cytomegalovirus exposure and HLA in healthy donors. The assay was immunoSEQ multiplex PCR, and TCRdb's table has in-frame clones only and misses some. The data show 110,000 to 150,000 clones, 70% to 90% seen once. Input material: PBMCs. Every receptor here comes from a woman in her forties in good health and CMV-seropositive. Both conserved end residues are part of each CDR3. D genes are given only for firm matches. Only part of the rows carry a size: once, few, many, or a class if the clone is expanded.

13 | TRBJ1-2 | NA | NA | TRBV5-4 | CASIPTQGYGYTF | TGTGCCAGCATTCCCACACAGGGCTATGGCTACACCTTC
17 | TRBJ1-5 | NA | TRBD1 | TRBV5-4 | CASSLYTGDREDQPQHF | TGTGCCAGCAGCTTGTACACTGGGGACAGGGAAGATCAGCCCCAGCATTTT
14 | TRBJ2-1 | NA | TRBD1 | TRBV27 | CASSFGKGAGEQFF | TGTGCCAGCAGTTTTGGTAAGGGGGCTGGGGAGCAGTTCTTC
15 | TRBJ2-7 | NA | NA | TRBV7-2 | CASSLAETRTSEQYF | TGTGCCAGCAGCTTAGCGGAGACCCGAACTTCGGAGCAGTACTTC
15 | TRBJ2-2 | NA | TRBD2 | TRBV7-2 | CASSLGGRGAGELFF | TGTGCCAGCAGCTTAGGCGGGAGGGGGGCCGGGGAGCTGTTTTTT
12 | TRBJ2-5 | NA | NA | TRBV5-1 | CASSISGETQYF | TGCGCCAGCAGCATATCCGGGGAGACCCAGTACTTC
14 | TRBJ2-7 | NA | NA | TRBV7-2 | CASSLQGFLEEQYF | TGTGCCAGCAGCTTACAGGGGTTCCTCGAGGAGCAGTACTTC
14 | TRBJ1-2 | NA | TRBD1 | TRBV19 | CASSIGRQGQGYTF | TGTGCCAGTAGTATAGGCAGACAGGGACAAGGCTACACCTTC
16 | TRBJ2-7 | once | TRBD1 | TRBV4-2 | CASSPEEGTGSYEQYF | TGTGCCAGCAGCCCCGAGGAGGGGACAGGGAGTTACGAGCAGTACTTC
12 | TRBJ2-5 | NA | NA | TRBV14 | CASRGLRETQYF | TGTGCCAGCAGGGGGCTGAGAGAGACCCAGTACTTC
17 | TRBJ2-3 | NA | TRBD1 | TRBV9 | CASSLAWGGQGKDTQYF | TGTGCCAGCAGCCTTGCGTGGGGGGGACAGGGGAAAGATACGCAGTATTTT
15 | TRBJ2-1 | NA | TRBD1 | TRBV7-2 | CASSIGQDFYNEQFF | TGTGCCAGCAGCATCGGACAGGATTTCTACAATGAGCAGTTCTTC
15 | TRBJ1-2 | NA | TRBD1 | TRBV27 | CASSPPGQGFYGYTF | TGTGCCAGCAGTCCTCCGGGACAGGGATTCTATGGCTACACCTTC
15 | TRBJ2-5 | once | NA | TRBV9 | CASSPRGGSTETQYF | TGTGCCAGCAGCCCTAGGGGTGGTAGCACTGAGACCCAGTACTTC
16 | TRBJ2-2 | NA | TRBD1 | TRBV18 | CASSPQRTGVHGELFF | TGTGCCAGCTCACCGCAACGGACAGGGGTTCACGGGGAGCTGTTTTTT
12 | TRBJ1-2 | few | TRBD1 | TRBV19 | CASSRQGVGYTF | TGTGCCAGTAGCCGACAGGGGGTTGGCTACACCTTC
15 | TRBJ2-2 | NA | NA | TRBV7-9 | CASSQRGGNTGELFF | TGTGCCAGCAGCCAGCGAGGGGGGAACACCGGGGAGCTGTTTTTT
15 | TRBJ1-2 | few | NA | TRBV1 | CTSSHLLSPHYGYTF | TGCACCAGCAGCCACCTACTATCACCCCACTATGGCTACACCTTC
15 | TRBJ1-5 | NA | TRBD1 | TRBV9 | CASSAGTGVDQPQHF | TGTGCCAGCAGCGCTGGGACAGGGGTGGATCAGCCCCAGCATTTT
11 | TRBJ2-7 | few | NA | TRBV5-1 | CASSSQGLQYF | TGCGCCAGCTCCTCCCAGGGGTTGCAGTACTTC
13 | TRBJ2-7 | NA | NA | TRBV7-2 | CASSLGFQGQQYF | TGTGCCAGCAGCTTAGGTTTTCAGGGTCAGCAGTACTTC
14 | TRBJ1-4 | NA | NA | TRBV30 | CAWSVTGLNEKLFF | TGTGCCTGGAGTGTAACAGGCCTTAATGAAAAACTGTTTTTT
14 | TRBJ1-1 | few | TRBD1 | TRBV19 | CAVSRGDKNTEAFF | TGTGCCGTATCCAGGGGGGACAAGAACACTGAAGCTTTCTTT
15 | TRBJ1-3 | NA | NA | TRBV19 | CASSPRQNSGNTIYF | TGTGCCAGTAGTCCACGACAGAACTCTGGAAACACCATATATTTT
15 | TRBJ1-1 | NA | TRBD1 | TRBV10-1 | CASSGTGAMNTEAFF | TGCGCCAGCAGTGGCACAGGGGCGATGAACACTGAAGCTTTCTTT
16 | TRBJ1-4 | NA | NA | TRBV27 | CASSSSFGRVNEKLFF | TGTGCCAGCAGTTCCTCTTTCGGCAGGGTGAATGAAAAACTGTTTTTT
16 | TRBJ2-1 | NA | TRBD2 | TRBV27 | CASSRTRELNYNEQFF | TGTGCCAGCAGCCGGACTAGAGAACTAAACTACAATGAGCAGTTCTTC
12 | TRBJ2-7 | NA | NA | TRBV7-9 | CASRPDTNEQYF | TGTGCCAGCAGACCCGATACAAACGAGCAGTACTTC
13 | TRBJ2-5 | NA | TRBD2 | TRBV7-9 | CASSQTSWETQYF | TGTGCCAGCAGCCAGACTAGCTGGGAGACCCAGTACTTC
12 | TRBJ1-2 | once | NA | TRBV2 | CASSEDAGGYTF | TGTGCCAGCAGTGAAGATGCAGGGGGCTACACCTTC
15 | TRBJ2-7 | once | TRBD1 | TRBV11-2 | CASSLAFQGVYEQYF | TGTGCCAGCAGCTTAGCTTTCCAGGGGGTCTACGAGCAGTACTTC
18 | TRBJ2-4 | NA | TRBD1 | TRBV19 | CASSFPGQGAISKNIQYF | TGTGCCAGTAGCTTTCCCGGACAGGGGGCGATATCCAAAAACATTCAGTACTTC
17 | TRBJ2-6 | NA | TRBD1 | TRBV13 | CASSSGTVNSGANVLTF | TGTGCCAGCAGCTCCGGGACAGTTAACTCTGGGGCCAACGTCCTGACTTTC
16 | TRBJ2-4 | NA | NA | TRBV27 | CASSTGSGRDKNIQYF | TGTGCCAGCTCTACTGGGAGCGGTCGGGACAAAAACATTCAGTACTTC
13 | TRBJ1-2 | NA | TRBD1 | TRBV28 | CASSPRTGHGYTF | TGTGCCAGCAGTCCACGGACAGGGCATGGCTACACCTTC
14 | TRBJ1-6 | NA | TRBD1 | TRBV30 | CAWSVRQGGSPLHF | TGTGCCTGGAGTGTACGTCAGGGGGGTTCACCCCTCCACTTT
13 | TRBJ1-1 | NA | NA | TRBV30 | CAWSVQINTEAFF | TGTGCCTGGAGTGTTCAGATTAACACTGAAGCTTTCTTT
14 | TRBJ2-7 | few | TRBD1 | TRBV19 | CASSAQGGSAEQYF | TGTGCCAGTAGTGCTCAAGGGGGCTCGGCCGAGCAGTACTTC
11 | TRBJ2-5 | NA | NA | TRBV10-2 | CATSGDWTQYF | TGCGCCACCTCGGGGGATTGGACCCAGTACTTC
14 | TRBJ2-7 | once | NA | TRBV6-5 | CASTRPGGIHEQYF | TGTGCCAGCACCCGACCTGGCGGGATCCACGAGCAGTACTTC
17 | TRBJ2-3 | NA | TRBD2 | TRBV19 | CASSMLAGGASTDTQYF | TGTGCCAGTAGTATGCTAGCGGGGGGGGCTAGCACAGATACGCAGTATTTT
14 | TRBJ2-1 | NA | TRBD1 | TRBV4-3 | CASSQDRQGNEQFF | TGCGCCAGCAGCCAAGATAGACAGGGGAATGAGCAGTTCTTC
13 | TRBJ2-7 | NA | NA | TRBV30 | CAWSGGALGEQYF | TGTGCCTGGAGTGGCGGGGCACTGGGCGAGCAGTACTTC